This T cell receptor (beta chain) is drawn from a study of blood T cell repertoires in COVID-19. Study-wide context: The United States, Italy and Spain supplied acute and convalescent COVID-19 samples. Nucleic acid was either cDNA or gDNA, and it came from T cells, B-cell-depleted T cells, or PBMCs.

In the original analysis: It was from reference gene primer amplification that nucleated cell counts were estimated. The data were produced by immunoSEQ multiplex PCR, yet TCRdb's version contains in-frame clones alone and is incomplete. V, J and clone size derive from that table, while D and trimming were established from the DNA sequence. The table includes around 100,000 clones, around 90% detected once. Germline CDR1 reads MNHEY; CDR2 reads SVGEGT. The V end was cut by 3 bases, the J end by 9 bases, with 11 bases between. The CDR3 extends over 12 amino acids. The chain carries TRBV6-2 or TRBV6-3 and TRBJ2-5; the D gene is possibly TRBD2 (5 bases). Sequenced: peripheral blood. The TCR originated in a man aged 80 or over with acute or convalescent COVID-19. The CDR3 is CASSYPAEAQYF. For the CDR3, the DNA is TGTGCCAGCAGTTATCCTGCGGAGGCCCAGTACTTC.